A few counts support the clone carrying this T cell receptor beta chain. Its antigen is undetermined. TCRdb itself ran the reads through MiXCR, one entry per CDR3 protein. The sample lists around 490,000 distinct CDR3 sequences; about 30% were seen once. The record originates from a study of T cell repertoires in cytomegalovirus infection. Turning to the study itself: Signatures in public TCR beta sequences pointed to both CMV infection and matching HLA type.

This CDR3 comprises 15 residues. V was cut by 6 bases and J by 4 bases, with 18 bases left in between. Study conclusions and caveats: Predominance within the ex vivo response was attributable to HLA-C-restricted CMV-specific TCR beta clonotypes.

The rearrangement uses TRBV12-3 or TRBV12-4 and TRBJ1-2; TRBD1 is a possible D gene (5 bases). The sample was PBMCs. This clonotype originated in a human donor in good health (CMV status not recorded). Some clones in this sample may be carry-over from other donors' samples. For the CDR3, the DNA is TGTGCCAGCAGCCCCTTCGCCGAGGGGCGCTATGGCTACACCTTC. Amino acids: CASSPFAEGRYGYTF.